This T cell receptor (beta chain) emerged from a study of shared clonotypes between healthy human individuals. Study conclusions and caveats: Among non-shared clonotypes, generation probabilities were lower than among those shared by all four donors. Memory subsets generally showed lower estimated richness than naive subsets.

Methods used by the authors: Filtering differed because ImmunoSEQ produced junction-only sequences that carried no quality scores. The protocol was immunoSEQ multiplex PCR, while the TCRdb copy is restricted to in-frame clones and leaves out a portion. V, J and clone size are taken as reported in that table, and D and trimming were inferred from the DNA itself. The sample holds approximately 2.3 million clones, roughly 93% seen once. Worth noting for this clone: Its antigen is currently unknown.

Trimming removed 2 bases from V and 5 bases from J; junction bases left unmatched: 16. The CDR3 consists of 18 residues. Germline CDR1 MNHNS, CDR2 SASEGT. CD4+ cells were split into CD45RA+ naive and CD45RA-negative memory subsets. V gene TRBV6-1 combines with J gene TRBJ2-5; 8 bases align to TRBD1. This sequence originates from a man aged 18-30 years in good health. Some clones in this sample may be carry-over from other donors' samples. Sequencing was performed on naive CD4+ T cells from PBMCs. The sample's subset: CD45RA+ positively selected. The CDR3 sequence is CASSETTHRGWYGETQYF. The CDR3 coding sequence is TGTGCCAGCAGTGAAACAACTCACAGGGGGTGGTATGGGGAGACCCAGTACTTC.